Listed below are T cell receptor beta chains from one sample, sequenced in a study of beta chain features in type 1 diabetes. The table came from immunoSEQ multiplex PCR; TCRdb's copy has only in-frame clones and leaves some out. Of 900,000 or so clones listed, roughly 15% are singletons. The sample was naive CD4+ T cells from blood. All receptors come from a woman between 18 and 29 years old in good health. Each CDR3 is given with its conserved first and last residue. Each record gives: V gene, clone size, D gene, J gene, CDR3 DNA, CDR3 protein. The D gene is left open where the match is weak. Expanded clones are given a class, and other clones once, few, many or no size at all.

>TRBV6-6|-|-|TRBJ1-5
TGTGCCAGCAGTTACTCGCAGGGGAATCAGCCCCAGCATTTT
CASSYSQGNQPQHF
>TRBV7-2|few|-|TRBJ2-2
TGTGCCAGCAGCCGCGATACAGGGAACACCGGGGAGCTGTTTTTT
CASSRDTGNTGELFF
>TRBV2|few|-|TRBJ2-4
TGTGCCAGCAAACAAGACCTAGCCAAAAACATTCAGTACTTC
CASKQDLAKNIQYF
>TRBV7-6|-|TRBD1|TRBJ2-7
TGTGCCAGCAGCCTAGGGACAGCGAGGAGTGGTTACGAGCAGTACTTC
CASSLGTARSGYEQYF
>TRBV5-1|-|-|TRBJ2-3
TGCGCCAGCAGCTTGGTTGAGGGCCGAAGAGATACGCAGTATTTT
CASSLVEGRRDTQYF
>TRBV11-1|few|TRBD2|TRBJ2-3
TGTGCCAGCAGCTTAGGAACTAGCGGGAGTATGACAGATACGCAGTATTTT
CASSLGTSGSMTDTQYF
>TRBV5-4|few|-|TRBJ2-4
TGTGCCAGCAGCCTAAGCCTAGCCAAAAACATTCAGTACTTC
CASSLSLAKNIQYF
>TRBV7-3|few|TRBD2|TRBJ2-3
TGTGCCAGCAGCATCGGGACTAGCGCAGATACGCAGTATTTT
CASSIGTSADTQYF
>TRBV6-5|-|TRBD1|TRBJ2-7
TGTGCCAGCAGCCCTTTCCCGGGACAGTACTACGAGCAGTACTTC
CASSPFPGQYYEQYF
>TRBV10-3|few|-|TRBJ2-7
TGTGCCGCGGTAGCGCCTCCCTACGAGCAGTACTTC
CAAVAPPYEQYF
>TRBV29-1|-|-|TRBJ1-1
TGCAGCGTCGCGAACACTGAAGCTTTCTTT
CSVANTEAFF
>TRBV6-6|-|TRBD1|TRBJ1-5
TGTGCCAGCAGTATTCCAGGGGGCGTCGGCAATCAGCCCCAGCATTTT
CASSIPGGVGNQPQHF
>TRBV2|-|TRBD2|TRBJ2-3
TGTGCCACCGGCCGGACTAGCATCACAGATACGCAGTATTTT
CATGRTSITDTQYF
>TRBV5-6|-|TRBD2|TRBJ2-1
TGTGCCAGCTCGGGAGCGGGGTACAATGAGCAGTTCTTC
CASSGAGYNEQFF
>TRBV7-9|few|TRBD1|TRBJ1-2
TGTGCCAGCAGCCCACATAGCGACAGGGGGAATGGCTACACCTTC
CASSPHSDRGNGYTF
>TRBV5-1|few|TRBD1|TRBJ2-1
TGCGCCAGCAGTAGATGGGACAGATACAATGAGCAGTTCTTC
CASSRWDRYNEQFF
>TRBV5-1|-|-|TRBJ2-7
TGCGCCAGCAGCTTGGGTCGGGAGCTCTACGAGCAGTACTTC
CASSLGRELYEQYF
>TRBV7-2|few|TRBD1|TRBJ2-5
TGTGCCAGCGTCTTGGCCAGGGGGCTCCAAGAGACCCAGTACTTC
CASVLARGLQETQYF
>TRBV6-1|few|-|TRBJ2-1
TGTGCCAGCAGTGAGCAGAGCTCCTACAATGAGCAGTTCTTC
CASSEQSSYNEQFF
>TRBV5-1|-|-|TRBJ1-1
TGCGCCAGCCGAGGGAGATATGACACTGAAGCTTTCTTT
CASRGRYDTEAFF
>TRBV5-1|few|-|TRBJ2-3
TGCGCCAGCAGCTTGATTTCAAGAGATACGCAGTATTTT
CASSLISRDTQYF
>TRBV2|few|-|TRBJ2-3
TGTGCCAGCAGTGGGACGGCCACAGATACGCAGTATTTT
CASSGTATDTQYF
>TRBV7-2|-|TRBD1|TRBJ2-7
TGTGCCAGCAGCGCGCCCGGGACAGGGACCCACGAGCAGTACTTC
CASSAPGTGTHEQYF
>TRBV7-3|few|-|TRBJ1-1
TGTGCCAGCAGCTCCGGGGCGGGCACTGAAGCTTTCTTT
CASSSGAGTEAFF
>TRBV15|-|-|TRBJ2-6
TGTGCCACCAGCAGAGGAGGGACGGCGCCTGGGGCCAACGTCCTGACTTTC
CATSRGGTAPGANVLTF
>TRBV29-1|few|TRBD2|TRBJ2-7
TGCAGCGTTTTGCTAGCGGGACCTGAGAGCCAGTACTTC
CSVLLAGPESQYF
>TRBV19|-|TRBD1|TRBJ1-5
TGTGCCAGTCAAGTGGGACAGCTCAATCAGCCCCAGCATTTT
CASQVGQLNQPQHF
>TRBV5-5|-|-|TRBJ1-5
TGTGCCAGCAGCTTTTCAGGGGATCAGCCCCAGCATTTT
CASSFSGDQPQHF
>TRBV5-5|few|TRBD2|TRBJ2-7
TGTGCCAGCAGCTCCGGACTAGCGGCATACGAGCAGTACTTC
CASSSGLAAYEQYF
>TRBV5-1|-|-|TRBJ2-1
TGCGCCAGCAGCACCCACGGGCTCAGGGTTAATGAGCAGTTCTTC
CASSTHGLRVNEQFF
>TRBV7-8|few|-|TRBJ2-7
TGTGCCAGCAGCCATCTGGAGTTACGGGAGCAGTACTTC
CASSHLELREQYF
>TRBV2|-|-|TRBJ2-5
TGTGCCAGCAGTGTCCTCGGTACTAGTGGCGAGACCCAGTACTTC
CASSVLGTSGETQYF
>TRBV18|-|-|TRBJ2-2
TGTGCCAGCTCACCGGTAGGGGAACGACACACCGGGGAGCTGTTTTTT
CASSPVGERHTGELFF
>TRBV5-5|-|-|TRBJ2-3
TGTGCCAGCAGCTTGGGGCCAGTCACAGATACGCAGTATTTT
CASSLGPVTDTQYF
>TRBV7-2|-|TRBD2|TRBJ2-1
TGTGCCAGCAGCACACTAGCGAAATCGCAGTTCTTC
CASSTLAKSQFF
>TRBV4-3|-|-|TRBJ1-2
TGCGCCAGCAGCCAAGATGCCGGGAACTATGGCTACACCTTC
CASSQDAGNYGYTF
>TRBV6-5|-|TRBD2|TRBJ2-3
TGTGCCAGCAGTTACACGGGACTAGCAGATACGCAGTATTTT
CASSYTGLADTQYF
>TRBV11-3|few|-|TRBJ1-1
TGTGCCAGCAGCCAGCGGGGGACTGAAGCTTTCTTT
CASSQRGTEAFF
>TRBV6-6|few|TRBD2|TRBJ2-7
TGTGCCAGCAGCGGACTAGCGGGAGCGACCTACGAGCAGTACTTC
CASSGLAGATYEQYF
>TRBV18|-|-|TRBJ2-7
TGTGCCAGCTCATCCCCGGCCCGAGGCACCTACGAGCAGTACTTC
CASSSPARGTYEQYF
>TRBV9|few|TRBD1|TRBJ1-1
TGTGCCAGCAGCGTAGAGGGGGCATTACGGAACACTGAAGCTTTCTTT
CASSVEGALRNTEAFF
>TRBV25-1|-|TRBD1|TRBJ2-3
TGTGCCAGCAAAAAGGGACAGGGGAGCACAGATACGCAGTATTTT
CASKKGQGSTDTQYF
>TRBV15|-|-|TRBJ2-6
TGTGCCACCCGACGGACAGCGTCCTCTGGGGCCAACGTCCTGACTTTC
CATRRTASSGANVLTF
>TRBV9|-|-|TRBJ2-3
TGTGCCAGCAGCGTAGGGGGTCGCACAGATACGCAGTATTTT
CASSVGGRTDTQYF
>TRBV19|-|TRBD1|TRBJ1-1
TGTGCCAGTAGTATAACAGGGGGCCTCTTGGGGAACACTGAAGCTTTCTTT
CASSITGGLLGNTEAFF
>TRBV9|-|TRBD2|TRBJ2-7
TGTGCCAGCAGCGTAGGACTAGCGGGAATCGAGCAGTACTTC
CASSVGLAGIEQYF
>TRBV14|few|-|TRBJ1-4
TGTGCCAGCAGCCAATTTTTGTCTTCCGACGGGGTTTACGAAAAACTGTTTTTT
CASSQFLSSDGVYEKLFF
>TRBV6-5|-|-|TRBJ2-5
TGTGCCAGCAGTGAAGTGGGAGAGACCCAGTACTTC
CASSEVGETQYF
>TRBV2|-|TRBD2|TRBJ2-1
TGTGCCAGCAGTGAAAGAATGGGACTAGCTGGGTTCGATGAGCAGTTCTTC
CASSERMGLAGFDEQFF
>TRBV28|few|-|TRBJ2-5
TGTGCCAGCAGTCCCCCTAAGGCAGGCCGTCAAGAGACCCAGTACTTC
CASSPPKAGRQETQYF
>TRBV2|few|-|TRBJ1-5
TGTGCCAGCAGTGTGTTAGGAAGCAATCAGCCCCAGCATTTT
CASSVLGSNQPQHF